The present T cell receptor (beta chain) was sequenced within a study of PD-L1 blockade in urothelial cancer. Across the whole study: Males with bladder-origin urothelial cancer made up about 85% of the roughly 29 patients. Per blood sample, T cells had a median of approximately 150,000.

Synthetic TCR analog templates were added to each PCR reaction. Produced via immunoSEQ multiplex PCR; TCRdb's table is partial and in-frame only. The sample lists about 70,000 clones; approximately 81% were seen once. In the case of this clone: Its antigen is undetermined.

Study observations and caveats: Clones that were tumor-associated expanded more in the blood of durable-benefit patients at 3 weeks.

The sequences come from PBMCs, collected around atezolizumab (anti-PD-L1) treatment. The receptor's source is a man between 65 and 85 years old with urothelial cancer.

This CDR3 is CASSSGTSGSTDTQYF. CDR3 in DNA: TGCGCCAGCAGCTCCGGGACTAGCGGGAGCACAGATACGCAGTATTTT. The chain uses TRBV5-1 and TRBJ2-3; 12 bases map to TRBD2. Trimming took 3 bases from V and 0 from J; bases not matched to a gene: 2. Germline V gene sequence: CDR1 SGHRS, CDR2 YFSETQ. The CDR3 spans 16 residues.